This TCR beta chain came from a study of monozygotic twins with inflammatory bowel disease (dated by TCRdb to the late 2010s). Background on the whole study: The full study comprised 30 or so monozygotic twin pairs: nine German pairs (four IBD-concordant, five IBD-discordant) and 19 IBD-discordant Danish pairs. Disease-associated traits were sought mainly through comparisons between IBD patients and their genetically identical healthy co-twins within discordant pairs. Each individual had, on average, about 151 000 unique TCRalpha sequences and 181 000 unique TCRbeta sequences available for analysis. Points the paper makes about the study in general: Repertoire similarity did not differ between concordant and discordant twins, which could be due to limited statistical power. Fewer clonotypes were shared with other individuals by IBD patients than by healthy twins, most markedly in patients showing signs of disease activity. Distinction between different T cell subtypes could not be achieved in the analysis. No single strong signal or clonotype linked to IBD turned up in the results, so the idea that one exists was not supported. Measured by the inverse Simpson index, TCRbeta repertoire diversity was lower in IBD patients than in their healthy co-twins. Differing immunosuppressive treatments among patients may have added background noise and inter-individual variability to the repertoires.

Receptor libraries were prepared by 5' RACE. Each TCR library was prepared from about 3.5 ug of total RNA. For each sample, cDNA synthesis with SMARTScribe reverse transcriptase was split into eight separate reactions. During cDNA synthesis, unique molecular identifiers containing a 6-nucleotide sample barcode were introduced by template switching. TCRalpha and TCRbeta cDNA was amplified in two nested PCRs of around 15 and 9 cycles, and bead purification was carried out after each PCR. Before amplification, the cDNA was treated with uracil DNA-glycosylase and purified using the QIAquick PCR purification kit. The second PCR added Illumina TruSeq-compatible adapters along with sample-specific barcodes. TapeStation and Qubit were used to check library quality and concentration, and 5 ng of each library was pooled. Sequencing of pooled libraries was carried out on an Illumina HiSeq2500 single-index Rapid Run using 2 x 100 bp reads and custom sequencing primers. In the source study's methods: MiGEC version 1.2.6 was used for UMI-based consensus assembly to correct PCR and sequencing errors. MiXCR version 2.1.1 handled V(D)J alignment, clonotype assembly and CDR3 extraction. Normalisation of gene usage, clonotype sharing and MAIT/NKT TCR abundance was achieved by analysing the top 1000, 10 000 and 20 000 clonotypes per sample. After downsampling to 27 000 UMIs, diversity was calculated as the inverse Simpson index using the vegan R package. Paired Mann-Whitney U tests on discordant twin pairs were used, with Benjamini-Hochberg multiple-testing correction. TCRdb reprocessed the reads; each CDR3 protein sequence makes one entry, and DNA is unavailable. The V and J calls and clone size come from TCRdb's table, not from the authors' own analysis. The table kept for this sample lists about 440,000 distinct CDR3 sequences. Clones ranked in the top ten supply about 2.2% of the sample.

From each donor, a 2.5 ml peripheral blood sample was drawn into PAXgene tubes and stored at -80 degrees C. Without any T cell sorting, total RNA was extracted from whole blood using the PAXgene blood miRNA kit on an automated QIAcube. Peripheral blood from monozygotic twin pairs who were concordant or discordant for inflammatory bowel disease underwent deep TCRalpha and TCRbeta repertoire profiling using unique molecular barcoding. Smoking habits were recorded for all twin pairs, and individuals were classified as current, former or never smokers. From the germline V gene, CDR1 is SGHRS and CDR2 is YFSETQ. Measured from the cysteine to the phenylalanine, the CDR3 is 18 residues long. The record lacks a DNA sequence. Remarks on this clonotype: Which antigen it targets is not known.

The sequence was collected from a human donor with ulcerative colitis or Crohn's disease, or a healthy co-twin of an affected twin (not recorded which). This chain is built from TRBV5-1 and TRBJ2-1; checking the TCRdb D call of TRBD1 is not possible without DNA. The sequenced material came from blood. The CDR3 protein is CASRKVGSTGRTYNEQFF.